These T cell receptor beta chains were read from a single sample in a study of OX40 agonist ivuxolimab in advanced cancers. The method was immunoSEQ multiplex PCR; TCRdb's version includes in-frame clones alone and lacks a portion of them. The table lists approximately 77,000 clones, just under 95% of them singletons. Sequenced material: CD4+ or CD8+ T cells sorted from blood, taken in a trial of the OX40 agonist ivuxolimab. These receptors all stem from an adult with an advanced solid tumor such as melanoma, head and neck, liver or kidney cancer. The CDR3 runs from the conserved cysteine through the conserved F or W. Clone size appears in some rows only: once, few, many, or a class for an expanded clone.

-	TRBJ1-5	TRBV30	15	CAWSTGTAMNQPQHF
-	TRBJ2-5	TRBV7-9	14	CASSSGQGWETQYF
-	TRBJ2-2	TRBV7-2	16	CASSQVAGAYTGELFF
-	TRBJ2-3	TRBV9	17	CASSVTGIGGGTDTQYF
-	TRBJ1-4	TRBV28	16	CASSQGGGINDEKLFF
-	TRBJ2-7	TRBV7-2	16	CASSLIAGGPSYEQYF
-	TRBJ2-3	TRBV2	15	CASSETGVDTDTQYF
-	TRBJ1-5	TRBV18	13	CASSPDRSQPQHF
-	TRBJ2-1	TRBV30	19	CAWSAVDGLGGGLYNEQFF
-	TRBJ2-1	TRBV6-5	12	CASTRFDNEQFF
-	TRBJ2-7	TRBV28	16	CASSDPAGGPSYEQYF
-	TRBJ2-3	TRBV6-5	15	CASSRQGAAGDTQYF
-	TRBJ1-1	TRBV14	16	CASSQVPGQGGFEAFF
-	TRBJ2-7	TRBV14	15	CASSQGRTVTYEQYF
-	TRBJ2-2	TRBV7-9	16	CASSLKVAAPIGELFF
-	TRBJ2-7	TRBV11-2	15	CASSLGLRTGDEQYF
once	TRBJ2-6	TRBV7-9	15	CASSLALSGANVLTF
once	TRBJ2-3	TRBV4-2	18	CASSHDPGLAGGTDTQYF
-	TRBJ2-5	TRBV2	13	CASNTVAAETQYF
once	TRBJ2-1	TRBV5-1	12	CASSLTHNEQFF
-	TRBJ1-4	TRBV28	16	CASSPRQGATNEKLFF
-	TRBJ2-7	TRBV2	15	CASSNGGGDHYEQYF
once	TRBJ2-7	TRBV9	14	CASSGGQGDYEQYF
-	TRBJ2-1	TRBV7-2	19	CASSFRQARYSLSYNEQFF
-	TRBJ2-2	TRBV5-1	17	CASSLGLGQGEAGELFF
-	TRBJ2-3	TRBV18	16	CASSPVGSASTDTQYF
-	TRBJ2-5	TRBV5-1	14	CASSLVSVEETQYF
-	TRBJ2-7	TRBV6-5	12	CASSWTPYEQYF
-	TRBJ1-5	TRBV10-2	14	CASSQQGAGQPQHF